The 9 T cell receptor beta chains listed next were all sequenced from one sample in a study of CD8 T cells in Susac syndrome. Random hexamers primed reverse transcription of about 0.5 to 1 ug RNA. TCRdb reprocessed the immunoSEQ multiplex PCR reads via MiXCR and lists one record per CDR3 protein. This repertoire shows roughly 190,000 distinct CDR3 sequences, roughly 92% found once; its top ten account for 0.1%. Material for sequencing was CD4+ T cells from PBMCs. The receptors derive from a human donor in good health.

In DNA form, the CDR3 reads TGTGCCAGCAGCTCATTAGCGGGGCATTCCTACGAGCAGTACTTC. This translates into CASSSLAGHSYEQYF. The chain links TRBV5-4 to TRBJ2-7; 8 bases are shared with TRBD2. Germline assignment: CDR1 SGHNT and CDR2 YYREEE (reference sequence). The length of the CDR3 is 15 residues. V lost 3 bases to trimming and J lost 1 base; unmatched junction nucleotides: 6.

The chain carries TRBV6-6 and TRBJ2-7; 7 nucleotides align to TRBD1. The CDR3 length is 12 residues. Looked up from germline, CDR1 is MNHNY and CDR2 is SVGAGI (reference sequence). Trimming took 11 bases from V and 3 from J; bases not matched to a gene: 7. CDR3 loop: CAATGKVYEQYF. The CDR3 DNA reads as TGTGCCGCGACAGGGAAGGTCTACGAGCAGTACTTC.

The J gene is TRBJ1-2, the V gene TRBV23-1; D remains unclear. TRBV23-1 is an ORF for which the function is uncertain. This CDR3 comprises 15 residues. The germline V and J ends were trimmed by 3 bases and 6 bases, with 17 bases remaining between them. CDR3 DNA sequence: TGCGCCAGCAGTCAGCCAGCCCTAACGGCGAATGGCTACACCTTC. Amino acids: CASSQPALTANGYTF.

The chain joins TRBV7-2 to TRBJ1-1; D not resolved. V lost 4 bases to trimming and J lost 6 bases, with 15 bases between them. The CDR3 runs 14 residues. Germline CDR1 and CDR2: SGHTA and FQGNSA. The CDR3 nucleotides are TGTGCCAGCAGCTACGGACGGGAACGGGCTGAAGCTTTCTTT. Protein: CASSYGRERAEAFF.

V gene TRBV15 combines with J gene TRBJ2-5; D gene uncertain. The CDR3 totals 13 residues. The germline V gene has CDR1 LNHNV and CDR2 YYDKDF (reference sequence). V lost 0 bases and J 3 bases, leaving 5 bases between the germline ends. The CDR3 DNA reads TGTGCCACCAGCAGAGACCCCGAAGAGACCCAGTACTTC. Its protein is CATSRDPEETQYF.

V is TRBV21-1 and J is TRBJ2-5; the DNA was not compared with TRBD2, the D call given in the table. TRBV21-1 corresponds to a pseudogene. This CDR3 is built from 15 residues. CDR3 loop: CASTTFRGGKETQYF. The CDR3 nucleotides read TGTGCCAGCACCACGTTTCGGGGGGGAAAAGAGACCCAGTACTTC.

In DNA, the CDR3 is TGTGCCAGCAGCGTAGTCGGTGGAGAGACCCAGTACTTC. Translating gives CASSVVGGETQYF. The rearrangement uses TRBV9 and TRBJ2-5; unclear D gene. V lost 0 bases and J lost 4, with 7 bases in between. There are 13 residues in the CDR3. CDR1 SGDLS and CDR2 YYNGEE come from the germline V gene.

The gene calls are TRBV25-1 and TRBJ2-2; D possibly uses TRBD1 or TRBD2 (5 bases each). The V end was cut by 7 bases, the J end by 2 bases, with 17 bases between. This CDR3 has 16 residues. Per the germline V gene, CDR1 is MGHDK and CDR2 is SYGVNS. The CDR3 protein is CASTIDLGANTGELFF. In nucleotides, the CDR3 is TGTGCCAGCACCATAGACCTCGGGGCTAACACCGGGGAGCTGTTTTTT.

The CDR3 sequence: CASSLTRGMNSPLHF. The CDR3 region has the DNA TGTGCCAGCAGCTTGACCAGGGGAATGAATTCACCCCTCCACTTT. This chain links TRBV7-3 with TRBJ1-6; possibly TRBD1 for D (6 bases). V lost 3 bases, J lost 7 bases, and 13 bases lay in between. Germline CDR1 is SGHTA and CDR2 is FQGTGA. There are 15 residues in the CDR3.